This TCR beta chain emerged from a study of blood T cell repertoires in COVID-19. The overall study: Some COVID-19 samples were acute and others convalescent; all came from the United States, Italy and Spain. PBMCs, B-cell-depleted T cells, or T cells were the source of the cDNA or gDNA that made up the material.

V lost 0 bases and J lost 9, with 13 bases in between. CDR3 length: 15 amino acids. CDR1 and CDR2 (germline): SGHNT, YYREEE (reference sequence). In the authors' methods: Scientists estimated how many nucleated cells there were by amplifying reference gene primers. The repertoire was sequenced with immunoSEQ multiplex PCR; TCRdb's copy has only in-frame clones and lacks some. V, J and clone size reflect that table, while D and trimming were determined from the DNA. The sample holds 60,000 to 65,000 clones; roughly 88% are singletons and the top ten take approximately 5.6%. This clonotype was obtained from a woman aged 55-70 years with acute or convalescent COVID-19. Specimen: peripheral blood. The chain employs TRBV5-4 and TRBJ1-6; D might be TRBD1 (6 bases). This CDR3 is CASSLAKGGISPLHF. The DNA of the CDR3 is TGTGCCAGCAGCTTGGCGAAGGGGGGGATTTCACCCCTCCACTTT. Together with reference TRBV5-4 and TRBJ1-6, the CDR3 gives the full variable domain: ETGVTQSPTHLIKTRGQQVTLRCSSQSGHNTVSWYQQALGQGPQFIFQYYREEENGRGNFPPRFSGLQFPNYSSELNVNALELDDSALYLCASSLAKGGISPLHFGNGTRLTVT.